This TCR beta chain derives from a study of CXCR3-negative and CXCR3-positive naive CD8 T cells. UMI-labeled TRB cDNA libraries were prepared by 5' RACE. TCRdb reprocessed the 5' RACE reads and keeps a single row for each CDR3 protein, giving no DNA. The data show 35,000 to 55,000 distinct CDR3 sequences, and the top ten clones hold about 2.5%. As concerns this clonotype: What it recognizes is unknown.

Study outcomes and limitations: From TRB CDR3 properties, TCR strength was inferred; surface CD5 did not differ between naive subsets.

The CDR3 covers 14 residues. Germline V CDR1 and CDR2: MNHEY, SMNVEV (reference sequence). The sequence came from a human donor in good health. Some clones in this sample may be carry-over from other donors' samples. The sample taken for sequencing was naive CXCR3- CD8+ T cells from blood. Subset here: CD45RO-CCR7+CD27+CD95- naive CD8+ T cells lacking CXCR3 (TNR3-). This sequence joins TRBV27 and TRBJ1-5. The CDR3 is CASNPLGTNQPQHF.